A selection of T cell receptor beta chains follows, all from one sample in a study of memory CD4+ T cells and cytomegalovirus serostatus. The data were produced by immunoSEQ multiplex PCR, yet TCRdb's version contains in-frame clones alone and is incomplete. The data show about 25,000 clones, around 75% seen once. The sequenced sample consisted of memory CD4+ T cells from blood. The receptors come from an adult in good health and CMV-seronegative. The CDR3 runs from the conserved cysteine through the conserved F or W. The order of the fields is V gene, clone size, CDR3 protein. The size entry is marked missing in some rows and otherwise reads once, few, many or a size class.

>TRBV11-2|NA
CASSWDPRETQYF
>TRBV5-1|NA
CASSLGSSGHQNYGYTF
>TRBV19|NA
CASSIPGKNTEAFF
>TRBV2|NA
CASSVGQGTQYF
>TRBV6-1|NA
CASIGAFSRGNTIYF
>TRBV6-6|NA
CASSPGGPHEQYF
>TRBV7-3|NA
CASSWWGDNEQFF
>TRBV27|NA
CASKVSQGWYGYTF
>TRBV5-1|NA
CASSPRTSSTDTQYF
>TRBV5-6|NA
CASSGGLAGGLRTDTQYF
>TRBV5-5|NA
CASSLTGTGANVLTF
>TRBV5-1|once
CASSLMQGEKLFF
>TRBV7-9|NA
CASSLNPRGGRGYGYTF
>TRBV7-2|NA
CASSLGTGGMEAFF
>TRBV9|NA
CASSVGVANEKLFF
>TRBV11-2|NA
CASSTNRGAYEQYF
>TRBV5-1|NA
CASSPGGGTDTQYF
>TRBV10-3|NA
CAIRRDSEGYGYTF
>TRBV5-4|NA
CASSSHGQGNQPQHF
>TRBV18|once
CASSRTESTDTQYF
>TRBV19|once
CASREGGRVYNSPLHF
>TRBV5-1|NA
CASSSTGAQGEQYF
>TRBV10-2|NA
CASSTTGTNTEAFF
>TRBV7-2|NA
CASSAPGLHYNEQFF
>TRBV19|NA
CASSTPGMGTEAFF
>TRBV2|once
CASSEARTGIYGYTF
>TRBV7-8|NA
CASSRRYEQYF
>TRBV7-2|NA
CASSSPGEKLFF
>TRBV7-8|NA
CASSLWQGHNTGELFF
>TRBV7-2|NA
CASSSEGELFF
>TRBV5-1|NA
CASSLGVNEQPQHF
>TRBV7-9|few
CASSGQGGNSPLHF
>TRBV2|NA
CASSATSGDRGELFF
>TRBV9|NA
CASSVAPMETQYF
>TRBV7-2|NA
CASSSSSWGEPQHF
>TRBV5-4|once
CASSLGPSKGDEKLFF
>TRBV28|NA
CASSLHGTSGFHNEQFF
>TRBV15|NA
CATSSGRQSRTDTQYF
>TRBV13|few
CASSLGTGRSNSPLHF
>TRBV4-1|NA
CASSPRRDSGYNEQFF
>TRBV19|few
CASSTRLDGPLAKNIQYF
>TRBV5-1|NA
CASSLGGTGVDYGYTF
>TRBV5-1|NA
CASSTGGNYGYTF
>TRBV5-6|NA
CASSSIISGANVLTF
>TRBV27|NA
CASSFVAADYGYTF
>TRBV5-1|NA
CASSPTTGNTEAFF
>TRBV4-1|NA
CASSQDSASGANVLTF
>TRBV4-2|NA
CASSQAANTGELFF
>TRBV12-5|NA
CASQLGAQETQYF
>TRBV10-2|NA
CASSEAGGRVPNEQYF
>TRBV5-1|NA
CASSLEIAVYNEQFF
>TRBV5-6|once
CASSHFPVPYEQYF
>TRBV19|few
CASSTLVTEAFF
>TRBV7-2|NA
CASSLRGVGNEQFF
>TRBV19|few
CASSYRHRMSNEKLFF